Listed below are T cell receptor beta chains from one sample, sequenced in a study of shared clonotypes between healthy human individuals. Some clones are missing from TCRdb's copy, which holds only in-frame ones; the method was immunoSEQ multiplex PCR. The table shows 2 million to 2.5 million clones, with 85% to 95% occurring only once. The specimen was naive CD4+ T cells from PBMCs. These TCRs come from a young man in good health. Some clones in this sample may be carry-over from other donors' samples. Both conserved end residues are part of each CDR3. Each record gives: J gene, V gene, D gene, clone size, CDR3 protein, CDR3 DNA. D genes are given only for firm matches. The size of a clone is reported for some rows only, either as once, few or many, or as a class for expanded clones.

>TRBJ2-5|TRBV5-1|NA|NA
CASSYQSGTRQETQYF
TGCGCCAGCAGCTACCAATCCGGGACACGTCAAGAGACCCAGTACTTC
>TRBJ1-5|TRBV7-8|TRBD1|NA
CATRSGTAGFNQPQHF
TGTGCCACTCGATCCGGGACAGCCGGATTCAATCAGCCCCAGCATTTT
>TRBJ2-7|TRBV4-2|NA|once
CASSQTGTEQYF
TGTGCCAGCAGCCAAACGGGAACCGAGCAGTACTTC
>TRBJ1-4|TRBV27|NA|NA
CASMRRENEKLFF
TGTGCCTCCATGAGGAGGGAAAATGAAAAACTGTTTTTT
>TRBJ2-7|TRBV11-3|TRBD2|NA
CASSPPGLAAGGQYF
TGTGCCAGCAGCCCTCCGGGACTAGCGGCGGGGGGTCAGTACTTC
>TRBJ1-5|TRBV28|NA|NA
CASSWTLLRDLNQPQHF
TGTGCCAGCAGTTGGACCCTACTCCGGGATCTCAATCAGCCCCAGCATTTT
>TRBJ2-1|TRBV4-3|NA|NA
CASSQGKGRGFGNEQFF
TGCGCCAGCAGCCAAGGAAAGGGCAGGGGCTTCGGCAATGAGCAGTTCTTC
>TRBJ1-1|TRBV6-4|TRBD1|once
CASSDGQGPNTEAFF
TGTGCCAGCAGTGACGGACAGGGGCCCAACACTGAAGCTTTCTTT
>TRBJ2-3|TRBV10-2|TRBD2|once
CASSGYQSGTSGSWDTQYF
TGCGCCAGCAGTGGGTATCAGTCGGGGACTAGCGGGAGTTGGGATACGCAGTATTTT
>TRBJ1-4|TRBV5-8|NA|NA
CASSRSRSEKLFF
TGTGCCAGCAGCCGCTCGAGATCCGAAAAACTGTTTTTT
>TRBJ2-3|TRBV7-9|NA|NA
CASSRLADTQYF
TGTGCCAGCTCGCGGTTGGCAGATACGCAGTATTTT
>TRBJ1-1|TRBV5-8|NA|NA
CASSLRGGNAFF
TGTGCCAGCAGCCTACGCGGGGGGAATGCTTTCTTT
>TRBJ2-1|TRBV7-3|TRBD2|NA
CASSFKTSPNEQFF
TGTGCCAGCAGCTTTAAGACTAGCCCCAATGAGCAGTTCTTC
>TRBJ2-5|TRBV4-2|TRBD2|NA
CASSQEDSGNRGTQYF
TGTGCCAGCAGCCAAGAAGATAGCGGGAACCGTGGGACCCAGTACTTC
>TRBJ2-1|TRBV4-3|NA|NA
CASSQDGPGPNEQFF
TGCGCCAGCAGCCAAGACGGACCGGGACCCAATGAGCAGTTCTTC
>TRBJ2-5|TRBV18|TRBD1|NA
CASSSDRQETQYF
TGTGCCAGCTCCTCGGACAGGCAAGAGACCCAGTACTTC
>TRBJ2-7|TRBV5-1|TRBD2|NA
CASSRLAGSLPEQYF
TGCGCCAGCAGCCGGCTAGCGGGATCCCTCCCCGAGCAGTACTTC
>TRBJ2-1|TRBV19|NA|NA
CASSLRNEQFF
TGTGCCAGTAGTCTTCGCAATGAGCAGTTCTTC
>TRBJ2-1|TRBV30|TRBD2|NA
CAWSVGRDAFF
TGTGCCTGGAGTGTTGGGAGGGACGCGTTCTTC
>TRBJ1-2|TRBV5-1|NA|NA
CASSMGGPNYGYTF
TGCGCCAGCAGTATGGGGGGCCCTAACTATGGCTACACCTTC
>TRBJ2-5|TRBV6-5|NA|once
CASRSGETQYF
TGTGCCAGCCGGTCAGGGGAGACCCAGTACTTC
>TRBJ2-1|TRBV5-1|TRBD1|NA
CASSPRDREYNEQFF
TGCGCCAGCAGCCCCCGGGACAGAGAGTACAATGAGCAGTTCTTC